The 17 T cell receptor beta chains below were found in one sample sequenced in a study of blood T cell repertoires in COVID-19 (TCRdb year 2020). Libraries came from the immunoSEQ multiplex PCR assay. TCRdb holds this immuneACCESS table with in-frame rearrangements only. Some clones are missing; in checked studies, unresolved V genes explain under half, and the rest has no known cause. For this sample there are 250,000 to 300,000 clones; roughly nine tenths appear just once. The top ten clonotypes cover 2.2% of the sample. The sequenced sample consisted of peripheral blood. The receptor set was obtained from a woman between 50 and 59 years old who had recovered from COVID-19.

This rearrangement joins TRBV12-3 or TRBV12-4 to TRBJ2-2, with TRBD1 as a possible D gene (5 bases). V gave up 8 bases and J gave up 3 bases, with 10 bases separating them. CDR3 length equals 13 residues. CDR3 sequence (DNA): TGTGCCAGCCAGGCAGGGTACACCGGGGAGCTGTTTTTT. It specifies CASQAGYTGELFF.

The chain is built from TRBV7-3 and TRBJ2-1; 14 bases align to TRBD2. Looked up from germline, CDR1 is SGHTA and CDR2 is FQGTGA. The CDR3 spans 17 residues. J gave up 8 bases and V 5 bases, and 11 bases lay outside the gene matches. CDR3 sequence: CASSPYPGLAGVDEQFF. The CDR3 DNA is TGTGCCAGCAGCCCTTACCCGGGACTAGCGGGAGTCGATGAGCAGTTCTTC.

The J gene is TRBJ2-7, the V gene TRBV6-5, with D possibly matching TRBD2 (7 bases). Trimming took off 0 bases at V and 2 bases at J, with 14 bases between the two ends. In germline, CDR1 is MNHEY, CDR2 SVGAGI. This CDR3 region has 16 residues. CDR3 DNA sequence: TGTGCCAGCAGTTACTCGAGGGGGGGGCTCGCCTACGAGCAGTACTTC. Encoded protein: CASSYSRGGLAYEQYF.

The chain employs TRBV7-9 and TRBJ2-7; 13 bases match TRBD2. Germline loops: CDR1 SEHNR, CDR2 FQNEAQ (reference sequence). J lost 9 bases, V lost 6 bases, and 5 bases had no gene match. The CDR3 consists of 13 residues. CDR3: CASRDWTSGRQYF. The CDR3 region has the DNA TGTGCCAGCAGAGATTGGACTAGCGGGAGGCAGTACTTC.

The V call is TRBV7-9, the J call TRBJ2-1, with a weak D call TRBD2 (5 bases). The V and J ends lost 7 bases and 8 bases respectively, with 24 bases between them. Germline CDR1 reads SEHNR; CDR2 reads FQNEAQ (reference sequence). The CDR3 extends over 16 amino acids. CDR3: CASTPPASPVAYEQFF. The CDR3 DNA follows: TGTGCCAGCACCCCCCCGGCTAGCCCGGTTGCCTATGAGCAGTTCTTC.

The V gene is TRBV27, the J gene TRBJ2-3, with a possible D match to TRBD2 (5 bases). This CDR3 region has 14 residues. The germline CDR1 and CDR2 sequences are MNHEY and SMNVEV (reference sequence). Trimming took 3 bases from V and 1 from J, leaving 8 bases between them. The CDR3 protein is CASSFVRGTDTQYF. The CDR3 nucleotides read TGTGCCAGCAGTTTTGTGCGGGGCACAGATACGCAGTATTTT.

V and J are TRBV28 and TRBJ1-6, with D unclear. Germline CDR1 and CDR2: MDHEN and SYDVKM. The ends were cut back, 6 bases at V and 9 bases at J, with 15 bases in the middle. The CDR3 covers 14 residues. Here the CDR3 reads CASSLSLSGSPLHF. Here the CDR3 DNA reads TGTGCCAGCAGCCTATCTCTCTCTGGTTCACCCCTCCACTTT.

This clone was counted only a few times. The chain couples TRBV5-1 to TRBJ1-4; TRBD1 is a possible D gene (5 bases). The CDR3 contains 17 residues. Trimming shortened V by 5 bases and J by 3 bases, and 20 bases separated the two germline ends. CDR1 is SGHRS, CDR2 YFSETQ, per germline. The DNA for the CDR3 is TGCGCCAGCAGGCAGGGTTCACACATCGCGTCTAATGAAAAACTGTTTTTT. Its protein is CASRQGSHIASNEKLFF.

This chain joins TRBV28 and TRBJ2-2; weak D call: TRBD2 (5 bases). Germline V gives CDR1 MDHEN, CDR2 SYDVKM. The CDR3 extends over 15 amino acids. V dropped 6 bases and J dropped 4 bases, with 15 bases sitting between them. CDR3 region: CASSPPRGGTGELFF. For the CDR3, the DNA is TGTGCCAGCAGCCCCCCCCGGGGTGGCACCGGGGAGCTGTTTTTT.

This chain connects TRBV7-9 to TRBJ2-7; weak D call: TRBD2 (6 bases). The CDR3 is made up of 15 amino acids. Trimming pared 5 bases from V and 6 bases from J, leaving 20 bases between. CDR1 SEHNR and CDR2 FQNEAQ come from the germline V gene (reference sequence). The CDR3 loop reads CASSPWDLTTGEQYF. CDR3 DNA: TGTGCCAGCAGCCCTTGGGACTTAACTACAGGCGAGCAGTACTTC.

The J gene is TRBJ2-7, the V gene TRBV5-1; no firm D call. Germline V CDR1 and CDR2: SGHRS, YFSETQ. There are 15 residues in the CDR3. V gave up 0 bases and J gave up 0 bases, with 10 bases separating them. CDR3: CASSLDSLFSYEQYF. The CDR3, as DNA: TGCGCCAGCAGCTTGGACAGCCTTTTCTCCTACGAGCAGTACTTC.

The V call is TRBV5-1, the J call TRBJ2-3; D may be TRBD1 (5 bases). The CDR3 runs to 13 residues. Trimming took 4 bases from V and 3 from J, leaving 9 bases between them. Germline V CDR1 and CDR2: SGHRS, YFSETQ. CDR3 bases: TGCGCCAGCAGCCCCTCAGGGACAGATACGCAGTATTTT. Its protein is CASSPSGTDTQYF.

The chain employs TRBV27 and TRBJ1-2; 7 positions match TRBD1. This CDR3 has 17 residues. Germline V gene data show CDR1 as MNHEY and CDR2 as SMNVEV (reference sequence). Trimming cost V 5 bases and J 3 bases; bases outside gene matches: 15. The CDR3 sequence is CASSPGQAGAAHYGYTF. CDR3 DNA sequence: TGTGCCAGCAGTCCCGGACAGGCCGGGGCAGCCCACTATGGCTACACCTTC.

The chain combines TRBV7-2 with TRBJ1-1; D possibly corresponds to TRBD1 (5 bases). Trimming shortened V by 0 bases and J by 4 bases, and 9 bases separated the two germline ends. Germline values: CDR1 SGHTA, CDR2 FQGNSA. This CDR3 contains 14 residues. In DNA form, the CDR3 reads TGTGCCAGCAGCTTAGCGGAGGGGCGCACTGAAGCTTTCTTT. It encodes CASSLAEGRTEAFF.

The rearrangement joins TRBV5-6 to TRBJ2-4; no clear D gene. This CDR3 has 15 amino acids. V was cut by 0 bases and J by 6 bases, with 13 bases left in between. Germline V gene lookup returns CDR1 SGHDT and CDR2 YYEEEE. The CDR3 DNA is TGTGCCAGCAGCTTGGCCGGCGGCGGCGCAAACATTCAGTACTTC. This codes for CASSLAGGGANIQYF.

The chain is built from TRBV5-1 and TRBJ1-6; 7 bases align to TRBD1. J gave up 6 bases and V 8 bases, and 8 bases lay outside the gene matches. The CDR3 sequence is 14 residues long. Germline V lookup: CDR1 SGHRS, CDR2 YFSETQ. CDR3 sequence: CASSTRQGNSPLHF. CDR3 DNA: TGCGCCAGTTCCACCCGACAGGGTAATTCACCCCTCCACTTT.

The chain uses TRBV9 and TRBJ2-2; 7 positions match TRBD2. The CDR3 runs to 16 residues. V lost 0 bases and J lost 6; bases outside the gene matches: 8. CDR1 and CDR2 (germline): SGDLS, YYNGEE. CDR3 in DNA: TGTGCCAGCAGCGTAGGAGAGGGGCTAGCGGCCGGGGAGCTGTTTTTT. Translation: CASSVGEGLAAGELFF.